This T cell receptor (beta chain) derives from a study of Graves' ophthalmopathy and Graves' hyperthyroidism. Whole-study results and caveats: Most thyroid clonotypes expanded beyond 0.001 frequency were also found in blood. Sensitivity reached roughly 71% and specificity approximately 78% when the model predicted ophthalmopathy progression. Using a 13-signature model, the authors split ophthalmopathy from stable hyperthyroidism, with roughly 88% sensitivity and around 84% specificity.

An approximately 10 ml volume of fresh peripheral blood provided the PBMCs. Germline V gives CDR1 ENHRY, CDR2 SYGVKD. V gave up 0 bases and J gave up 0 bases; unmatched junction bases: 8. The CDR3 consists of 19 residues. As regards this clonotype: Its antigen remains unidentified.

RNA transcripts yielded amplified TCR beta CDR3 regions. The workflow started with a first-round RT-PCR run with HTBI primers and then moved on to a second-round multiplex PCR. TCRdb reanalysed the multiplex PCR reads using MiXCR and keeps one entry per CDR3 protein. The table shows over 12,000 distinct CDR3 sequences, with approximately 53% occurring only once. The source is a woman in her twenties or thirties with Graves' ophthalmopathy. This rearrangement joins TRBV10-3 to TRBJ2-3; 11 positions agree with TRBD2. Sequenced material: peripheral blood. The CDR3: CAISESRPGTSGSTDTQYF. The CDR3 region has the DNA TGTGCCATCAGTGAGTCGAGACCTGGGACTAGCGGTAGCACAGATACGCAGTATTTT.